This record covers a single T cell receptor (beta chain). The target antigen is unknown. This clone may be a read error of a much larger clone one base away. The record originates from a study of T cell repertoires in cytomegalovirus infection. Overall study context: Recently identified HLA-C-restricted CMV epitopes were among the peptides used. Indications of both CMV infection and matching HLA type were provided by public TCR beta signatures.

The germline gives CDR1 MNHNS, CDR2 SASEGT. Trimming took off 0 bases at V and 0 bases at J, with 9 bases between the two ends. This CDR3 contains 15 residues. Study-wide points: Predominance within the ex vivo response was attributable to HLA-C-restricted CMV-specific TCR beta clonotypes.

TCRdb re-derived calls from the reads in MiXCR, one entry per CDR3 protein. In the table there are about 920,000 distinct CDR3 sequences, approximately 30% of which are singletons. Sequencing was performed on cultured CD8+ T cells from PBMCs, taken from culture after CMV antigen stimulation. This clonotype originated in a human donor in good health (CMV status not recorded). Some clones in this sample may be carry-over from other donors' samples. This chain links TRBV6-1 with TRBJ2-7; the D is unclear. For the CDR3, the DNA is TGTGCCAGCAGTGAAGCGATCGAGAGCTCCTACGAGCAGTACTTC. Translating gives CASSEAIESSYEQYF.